The clone carrying this T cell receptor beta chain has a handful of counts. The junction departs from germline at one end; a sequencing error may be responsible. Here immunoSEQ multiplex PCR was the method, and the copy in TCRdb shows in-frame clones only, minus some. The table has fewer than 50,000 clones, roughly 91% seen once. This entry is derived from a study of T cell changes during pregnancy in multiple sclerosis. Germline V gene sequence: CDR1 SGHKS, CDR2 YYEKEE (reference sequence). CDR3 length: 16 residues. The TCR was taken from a female donor with multiple sclerosis, enrolled in a pregnancy study. V and J are TRBV5-5 and TRBJ2-5, with 11 bases matching TRBD2. The material sequenced was CD8+ T cells from peripheral blood mononuclear cells, taken in the first trimester of pregnancy. CDR3: CASGLGSGGGQETQYF. For the CDR3, the DNA is TGTGCCAGCGGCTTGGGTAGCGGGGGGGGTCAAGAGACCCAGTACTTC. Using reference TRBV5-5 and TRBJ2-5 for the parts outside the CDR3, the full variable domain is DAGVTQSPTHLIKTRGQQVTLRCSPISGHKSVSWYQQVLGQGPQFIFQYYEKEERGRGNFPDRFSARQFPNYSSELNVNALLLGDSALYLCASGLGSGGGQETQYFGPGTRLLVL.